This is a list of T cell receptor beta chains from one sample in a study of T cell responses to AZD1222 COVID-19 vaccine. Method: immunoSEQ multiplex PCR; TCRdb's copy keeps in-frame clones and lacks some. Among tens of thousands of clones listed, 81% were seen once. This material consisted of peripheral blood, taken 28 days after the second AZD1222 dose. Receptors were obtained from an adult who received the AZD1222 COVID-19 vaccine. The CDR3 runs from the conserved cysteine through the conserved F or W. The D gene is left open where the match is weak. Expanded clones are given a class, and other clones once, few, many or no size at all.

once,TRBD2,TRBV27,TRBJ2-5,CASSWLAGGSRETQYF,TGTGCCAGCAGTTGGCTAGCGGGAGGGTCTAGAGAGACCCAGTACTTC
-,-,TRBV5-1,TRBJ1-1,CASSFSDTEAFF,TGCGCCAGCAGCTTTTCGGATACTGAAGCTTTCTTT
-,-,TRBV5-1,TRBJ1-2,CASSPTGTYGYTF,TGCGCCAGCAGCCCTACAGGGACCTATGGCTACACCTTC
few,TRBD1,TRBV6-5,TRBJ1-1,CASSRRGRDTEAFF,TGTGCCAGCAGCCGCAGGGGGAGGGACACTGAAGCTTTCTTT
-,-,TRBV9,TRBJ2-1,CASSVVPTGSHEQFF,TGTGCCAGCAGCGTAGTCCCCACAGGCTCCCATGAGCAGTTCTTC
once,-,TRBV5-4,TRBJ2-7,CASSDRDRASSGGLEQYF,TGTGCCAGCAGTGACCGGGACAGGGCGTCTAGCGGGGGATTGGAGCAGTACTTC
-,-,TRBV3-1/TRBV3-2,TRBJ2-2,CASSQRQGGGELFF,TGTGCCAGCAGCCAACGACAGGGAGGCGGGGAGCTGTTTTTT
-,-,TRBV5-4,TRBJ2-5,CASSYKDIKETQYF,TGTGCCAGCAGCTACAAGGACATCAAAGAGACCCAGTACTTC
-,-,TRBV28,TRBJ1-1,CASSRGEAFF,TGTGCCAGCAGCAGGGGTGAGGCTTTCTTT
-,-,TRBV6-5,TRBJ2-7,CASTTGYEQYF,TGTGCCAGCACTACCGGGTACGAGCAGTACTTC
-,-,TRBV7-8,TRBJ2-7,CASSLGDVTYEQYF,TGTGCCAGCAGCTTAGGGGACGTAACCTACGAGCAGTACTTC
few,-,TRBV18,TRBJ2-7,CASSPLARSGIYEQYF,TGTGCCAGCTCACCGCTCGCCAGGTCAGGGATCTACGAGCAGTACTTC
-,-,TRBV28,TRBJ1-1,CASSFWGFGGRTEAFF,TGTGCCAGCAGTTTCTGGGGGTTTGGCGGAAGGACTGAAGCTTTCTTT
-,-,TRBV7-9,TRBJ1-1,CASSLEDAGTEAFF,TGTGCCAGCAGCTTAGAGGACGCCGGAACTGAAGCTTTCTTT
-,-,TRBV29-1,TRBJ2-7,CSVMTGPYEQYF,TGCAGCGTGATGACAGGCCCGTACGAGCAGTACTTC
once,-,TRBV4-3,TRBJ1-2,CASSQDLFSYYGYTF,TGCGCCAGCAGCCAAGATCTTTTCAGTTACTATGGCTACACCTTC
-,-,TRBV28,TRBJ2-5,CASSPEGWAGRQETQYF,TGTGCCAGCAGCCCCGAGGGGTGGGCGGGACGCCAAGAGACCCAGTACTTC
-,-,TRBV27,TRBJ1-5,CASSLWGNQPQHF,TGTGCCAGCAGTTTATGGGGCAATCAGCCCCAGCATTTT
-,TRBD2,TRBV28,TRBJ2-7,CASVRGLAENYEQYF,TGTGCCAGCGTCCGCGGACTAGCGGAGAACTACGAGCAGTACTTC
once,TRBD2,TRBV6-5,TRBJ2-3,CASTGTSGSTDTQYF,TGTGCCAGCACCGGGACTAGCGGGAGCACAGATACGCAGTATTTT
once,-,TRBV5-1,TRBJ1-2,CASNLGQGNYGYTF,TGCGCCAGCAATCTGGGGCAGGGCAACTATGGCTACACCTTC
-,-,TRBV20-1,TRBJ2-7,CSARAPGEQYF,TGCAGTGCTAGAGCCCCCGGCGAGCAGTACTTC